This record looks at one T cell receptor (beta chain) sequence and its context. The antigen is undetermined. Treatment described: oral pan-JAK inhibitor, 5-10 mg twice daily. The sample belongs to a study of CD8+ T cells in alopecia areata. Study observations and caveats: An increase in clonality over normal scalp was evident in lesional scalp, especially alopecia totalis/universalis. Scalp samples also yield sequences of resident alphabeta T cells from normal skin.

V was trimmed by 5 bases and J by 0 bases, leaving 10 bases between them. Germline CDR1 reads SQVTM; CDR2 reads ANQGSEA. The CDR3 runs to 13 residues. In each case, RNA was isolated and then reverse transcribed into cDNA as the sequencing template. Some clones are missing from TCRdb's copy, which holds only in-frame ones; the method was immunoSEQ multiplex PCR. Altogether around 270,000 clones are present, roughly 50% being singletons, with the ten largest covering approximately 2%. The TCR was taken from a human donor with alopecia areata. Sample: CD4+ T cells sorted from blood, taken at week 24, from a patient treated with tofacitinib. The V and J genes are TRBV29-1 and TRBJ1-2; D is uncertain. CDR3 coding DNA: TGCAGCGTTTCGGGATCTCCTAACTATGGCTACACCTTC. Translation gives CSVSGSPNYGYTF. Based on the CDR3 plus reference TRBV29-1 and TRBJ1-2, the full variable domain is SAVISQKPSRDICQRGTSLTIQCQVDSQVTMMFWYRQQPGQSLTLIATANQGSEATYESGFVIDKFPISRPNLTFSTLTVSNMSPEDSSIYLCSVSGSPNYGYTFGSGTRLTVV.